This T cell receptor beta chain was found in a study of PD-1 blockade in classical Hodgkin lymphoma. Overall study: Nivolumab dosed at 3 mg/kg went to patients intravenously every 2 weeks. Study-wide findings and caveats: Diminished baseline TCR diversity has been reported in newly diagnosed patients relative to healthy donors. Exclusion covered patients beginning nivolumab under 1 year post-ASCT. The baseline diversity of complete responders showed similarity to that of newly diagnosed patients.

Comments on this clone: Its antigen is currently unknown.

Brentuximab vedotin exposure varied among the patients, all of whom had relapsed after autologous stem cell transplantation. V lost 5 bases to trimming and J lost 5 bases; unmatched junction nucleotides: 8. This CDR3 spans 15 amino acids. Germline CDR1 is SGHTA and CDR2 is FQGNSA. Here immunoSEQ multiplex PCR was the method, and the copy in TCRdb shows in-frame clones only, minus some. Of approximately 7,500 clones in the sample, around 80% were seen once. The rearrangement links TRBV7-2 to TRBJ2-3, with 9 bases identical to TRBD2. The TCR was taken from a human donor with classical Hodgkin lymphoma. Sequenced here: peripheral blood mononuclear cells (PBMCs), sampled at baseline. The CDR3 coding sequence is TGTGCCAGCAGCCCGGGACTAGCAGTAATAGATACGCAGTATTTT. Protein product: CASSPGLAVIDTQYF.